These T cell receptor beta chains were read from a single sample in a study of identical twins. TCRdb independently ran MiXCR on the 5' RACE reads; one entry per CDR3 protein. The sample has 550,000 to 700,000 distinct CDR3 sequences; more than 9% are singletons. The data were also submitted as part of a second study, on yellow fever vaccine responses in identical twins.

The sequenced material came from PBMCs. The receptors stem from a woman aged 18-29 years in good health. The CDR3 runs from the conserved cysteine through the conserved F or W. Fields, in order: D gene, J gene, clone size, V gene, CDR3 protein, CDR3 DNA. D genes are given only for firm matches. The size field is filled for only some rows; it gives once, few, many or a size class.

>TRBD1|TRBJ2-7|few|TRBV5-6
CASSYRQGPYEQYF
TGTGCCAGCAGCTACAGACAGGGCCCTTACGAGCAGTACTTC
>TRBD1|TRBJ1-5|many|TRBV12-3/TRBV12-4
CASRTAGTGKEPQHF
TGTGCCAGCAGAACGGCCGGGACAGGGAAGGAGCCCCAGCATTTT
>-|TRBJ2-1|-|TRBV29-1
CSVGRSLPEQFF
TGCAGCGTTGGAAGGTCGCTACCTGAGCAGTTCTTC
>-|TRBJ2-1|many|TRBV7-2
CASSFAVSSYNEQFF
TGTGCCAGCAGCTTTGCGGTAAGCTCCTACAATGAGCAGTTCTTC
>TRBD2|TRBJ2-3|few|TRBV5-1
CASSLAGRASDTQYF
TGCGCCAGCAGCTTGGCCGGGAGGGCATCAGATACGCAGTATTTT
>TRBD1|TRBJ2-5|-|TRBV20-1
CSARSKGPSEGQAGEYQETQYF
TGCAGTGCTAGATCTAAGGGCCCGTCGGAGGGACAGGCCGGGGAGTACCAAGAGACCCAGTACTTC
>-|TRBJ2-1|many|TRBV5-1
CASTTSSGKHEQFF
TGCGCCAGCACCACTAGCTCTGGGAAGCATGAGCAGTTCTTC
>-|TRBJ2-7|-|TRBV7-2
CASSIRPTVIYEQYF
TGTGCCAGCAGCATAAGGCCTACGGTAATCTACGAGCAGTACTTC
>TRBD2|TRBJ2-7|many|TRBV4-2
CASSRRGGADWRGRAYEQYF
TGTGCCAGCAGCCGGCGGGGGGGAGCGGATTGGCGGGGAAGAGCCTACGAGCAGTACTTC
>TRBD1|TRBJ1-2|few|TRBV20-1
CSARVGQGAGYTF
TGCAGTGCTAGAGTAGGGCAGGGGGCTGGCTACACCTTC
>-|TRBJ2-3|many|TRBV5-5
CASSLQTGRERDTQYF
TGTGCCAGCAGCCTGCAGACAGGGCGGGAAAGAGATACGCAGTATTTT
>-|TRBJ2-7|-|TRBV27
CASSLGGAKEQYF
TGTGCCAGCAGTTTAGGGGGGGCCAAGGAGCAGTACTTC
>TRBD2|TRBJ2-3|many|TRBV20-1
CSASRASGRGSDTQYF
TGCAGTGCTAGTCGTGCCAGCGGGAGAGGGTCAGATACGCAGTATTTT
>-|TRBJ1-1|-|TRBV6-5
CASSYETANTEAFF
TGTGCCAGCAGTTACGAGACAGCGAACACTGAAGCTTTCTTT
>TRBD1|TRBJ1-1|few|TRBV6-5
CASSYRQGAGGNTEAFF
TGTGCCAGCAGTTACAGACAGGGGGCGGGAGGGAACACTGAAGCTTTCTTT
>-|TRBJ1-1|-|TRBV5-1
CASSLVVRGTEAFF
TGCGCCAGCAGCTTGGTGGTGAGGGGGACTGAAGCTTTCTTT
>TRBD2|TRBJ2-7|few|TRBV5-1
CASSLQLAGGPYEQYF
TGCGCCAGCAGCTTACAACTAGCGGGAGGGCCTTACGAGCAGTACTTC
>TRBD2|TRBJ2-1|many|TRBV4-2
CASSQDTSGSYEQFF
TGTGCCAGCAGCCAAGACACTAGCGGGTCGTATGAGCAGTTCTTC
>-|TRBJ1-1|-|TRBV7-6
CASSSASGDTEAFF
TGTGCCAGCAGCTCGGCTTCCGGGGACACTGAAGCTTTCTTT
>TRBD2|TRBJ2-5|few|TRBV7-9
CASSLPLAGGETQYF
TGTGCCAGCAGCTTACCCTTAGCGGGAGGGGAGACCCAGTACTTC
>TRBD2|TRBJ2-1|-|TRBV15
CATSRAPSGRTYEQFF
TGTGCCACCAGCAGAGCCCCTAGCGGGAGGACCTATGAGCAGTTCTTC
>-|TRBJ1-1|few|TRBV12-3/TRBV12-4
CASRERTLWARNTEAFF
TGTGCCAGCAGAGAAAGGACCTTATGGGCACGGAACACTGAAGCTTTCTTT
>-|TRBJ2-5|many|TRBV29-1
CSVPKQGGQTQYF
TGCAGCGTACCTAAACAGGGGGGGCAGACCCAGTACTTC
>-|TRBJ1-1|many|TRBV6-5
CASSYTGRAEAFF
TGTGCCAGCAGTTACACCGGGCGGGCTGAAGCTTTCTTT
>TRBD2|TRBJ2-7|-|TRBV6-6
CASRLAPYEQYF
TGTGCCAGCAGACTAGCGCCCTACGAGCAGTACTTC
>-|TRBJ2-2|-|TRBV27
CASSSYPAGELFF
TGTGCCAGCAGTTCCTACCCAGCCGGGGAGCTGTTTTTT